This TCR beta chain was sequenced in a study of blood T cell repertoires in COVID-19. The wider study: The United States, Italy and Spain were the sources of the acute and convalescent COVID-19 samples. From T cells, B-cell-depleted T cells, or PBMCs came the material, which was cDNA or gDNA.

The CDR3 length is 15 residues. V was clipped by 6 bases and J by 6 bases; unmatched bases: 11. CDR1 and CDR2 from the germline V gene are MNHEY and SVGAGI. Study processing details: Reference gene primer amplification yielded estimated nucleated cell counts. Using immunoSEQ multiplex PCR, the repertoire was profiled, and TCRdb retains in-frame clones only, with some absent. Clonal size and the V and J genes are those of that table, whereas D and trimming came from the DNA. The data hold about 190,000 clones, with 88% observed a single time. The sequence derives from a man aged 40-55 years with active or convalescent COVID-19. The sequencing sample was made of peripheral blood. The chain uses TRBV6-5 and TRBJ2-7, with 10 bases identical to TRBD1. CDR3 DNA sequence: TGTGCCAGCAGCCAAGACAGGGGGCGCGAACGCGAGCAGTACTTC. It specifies CASSQDRGREREQYF.